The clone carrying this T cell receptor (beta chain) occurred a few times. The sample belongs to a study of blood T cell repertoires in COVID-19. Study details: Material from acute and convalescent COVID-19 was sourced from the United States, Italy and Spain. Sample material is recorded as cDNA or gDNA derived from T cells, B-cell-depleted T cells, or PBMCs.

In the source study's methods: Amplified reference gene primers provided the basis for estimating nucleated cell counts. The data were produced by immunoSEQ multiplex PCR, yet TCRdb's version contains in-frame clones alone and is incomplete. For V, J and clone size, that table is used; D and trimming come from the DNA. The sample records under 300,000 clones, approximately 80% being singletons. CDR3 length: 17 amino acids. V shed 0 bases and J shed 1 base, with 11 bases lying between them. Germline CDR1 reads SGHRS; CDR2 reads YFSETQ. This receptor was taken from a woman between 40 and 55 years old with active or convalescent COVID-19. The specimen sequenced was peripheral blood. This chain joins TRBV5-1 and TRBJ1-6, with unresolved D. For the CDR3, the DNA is TGCGCCAGCAGCTTGGTCGGGTCGGGGTCCTATAATTCACCCCTCCACTTT. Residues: CASSLVGSGSYNSPLHF.